These 7 T cell receptor beta chains share one sample of origin, sequenced in a study of beta chain features in type 1 diabetes. Expressed TCRB transcripts were sequenced, since all the RNA that had been isolated was reverse transcribed. The protocol was immunoSEQ multiplex PCR, while the TCRdb copy is restricted to in-frame clones and leaves out a portion. In the table there are around 180,000 clones, around an eighth of which are singletons. Sequencing was carried out using central memory CD4+ T cells from blood. All receptors derive from a woman in her late teens or twenties in good health.

This clone appeared a few times. The V call is TRBV28, the J call TRBJ2-1; TRBD2 might be the D (5 bases). Trimming left V 8 bases short and J 2 bases short, with 13 bases between. The CDR3 runs to 14 residues. CDR1 MDHEN and CDR2 SYDVKM come from the germline V gene. In nucleotides, the CDR3 is TGTGCCAGCTACGGAGGTGCTGCCTACAATGAGCAGTTCTTC. It is translated as CASYGGAAYNEQFF.

The chain carries TRBV5-1 and TRBJ2-1, with TRBD1 identical over 7 bases. The CDR3 contains 13 residues. V lost 2 bases to trimming and J lost 5 bases; unmatched junction nucleotides: 1. Germline CDR1 and CDR2: SGHRS and YFSETQ. CDR3 in DNA: TGCGCCAGCAGCTTCGACAGGGACAATGAGCAGTTCTTC. This gives the protein CASSFDRDNEQFF.

This clone was observed a handful of times. V and J are TRBV4-3 and TRBJ1-4, with 8 positions matching TRBD1. J was trimmed by 8 bases and V by 2 bases; bases with no gene match: 4. The CDR3 runs to 14 residues. Per the germline V gene, CDR1 is LGHNA and CDR2 is YSLEER. The CDR3 nucleotides are TGCGCCAGCAGCCAACAGGGGGCACGAGAAAAACTGTTTTTT. Amino acids: CASSQQGAREKLFF.

This clone was seen a few times. V and J are TRBV4-1 and TRBJ1-2, with 9 bases lining up with TRBD1. This CDR3 spans 16 amino acids. Trimming cost V 2 bases and J 7 bases; bases outside gene matches: 11. Germline CDR1 and CDR2: MGHRA and YSYEKL. In DNA, the CDR3 is TGCGCCAGCAGCCAAACCGGGACAGGGAGCCCTCTTGGCTACACCTTC. It translates to CASSQTGTGSPLGYTF.

V is TRBV5-4 and J is TRBJ2-3; maybe TRBD2 (5 bases). V lost 4 bases and J lost 2, with 11 bases in between. The CDR3 totals 14 residues. Germline V gives CDR1 SGHNT, CDR2 YYREEE (reference sequence). CDR3 protein: CASSPDFSTDTQYF. The CDR3 DNA reads as TGTGCCAGCAGCCCGGACTTTTCCACAGATACGCAGTATTTT.

This clone was found a few times. The rearrangement uses TRBV29-1 and TRBJ2-7, with D possibly being TRBD1 (6 bases). Trimming removed 2 bases at V and 2 bases at J, with 16 bases between. Looked up from germline, CDR1 is SQVTM and CDR2 is ANQGSEA. CDR3 length: 15 amino acids. The DNA for the CDR3 is TGCAGCGTTGAAAGTCAAGGGGGAGCGACCTACGAGCAGTACTTC. Its translation is CSVESQGGATYEQYF.

About this clone itself: One junction end does not reproduce the germline sequence, and a read error may be involved. The chain has TRBV29-1 and TRBJ2-1; TRBD2 agrees at 12 bases. The CDR3 loop spans 15 amino acids. The germline V gene has CDR1 SQVTM and CDR2 ANQGSEA. Written as DNA, the CDR3 is TGCAGCCTAGCGACTAGCGGGAGCTCCCACAATGAGCAGTTCTTC. It is translated as CSLATSGSSHNEQFF.